The 2 T cell receptor beta chains in this list originate from one sample, sequenced in a study of OX40 agonist ivuxolimab in advanced cancers. Library construction relied on the immunoSEQ multiplex PCR assay. TCRdb took this table from immuneACCESS and kept in-frame rearrangements with V and J called. Such tables lack part of the clones; where checked against another copy, unresolved V genes explain under half of the gap, and the rest is unexplained. This sample gives tens of thousands of clones in total; approximately 89% of them show up just once. About 0.2% of the sample lies in the top ten. The sample in question was CD4+ or CD8+ T cells sorted from blood, obtained in a trial of the OX40 agonist ivuxolimab. The receptor source for this set is an adult with an advanced solid tumor such as melanoma, head and neck, liver or kidney cancer.

V and J are TRBV28 and TRBJ1-5; D remains ambiguous. The germline V gene has CDR1 MDHEN and CDR2 SYDVKM. The CDR3 is 14 residues long. V dropped 5 bases and J dropped 2 bases, with 10 bases sitting between them. Here the CDR3 reads CASSMGTGNQPQHF. Written as DNA, the CDR3 is TGTGCCAGCAGTATGGGTACCGGCAATCAGCCCCAGCATTTT.

This chain joins TRBV7-2 and TRBJ1-5; D remains unclear. Deletions cut 3 bases from V and 3 bases from J, with 6 bases between. This CDR3 is built from 13 residues. Germline V gene sequence: CDR1 SGHTA, CDR2 FQGNSA. CDR3 in DNA: TGTGCCAGCAGCTTGCGAGACAATCAGCCCCAGCATTTT. Translated: CASSLRDNQPQHF.